This TCR beta chain was retrieved from a study of cytomegalovirus exposure and HLA in healthy donors. As for the study in general: Among the roughly 370 genotyped donors, 70% to 90% were placed in the Caucasian-associated ancestry cluster.

PCR amplification relied on 60 Vbeta primers (plus 13 Jbeta primers). How the authors handled the data: A later analysis tallied about 80 million unique TCR beta chains, 8.5 million to 11 million of them shared. Generated by immunoSEQ multiplex PCR, the TCRdb table keeps only in-frame clones and is missing some. Clone size and V and J calls were adopted from that table, with D and trimming inferred from the DNA. The table shows 95,000 to 150,000 clones, with around 79% occurring only once. Notes on the study in general: The authors enumerated some 160 TCR beta chains as linked to cytomegalovirus.

The CDR3 runs 14 residues. V shed 1 base and J shed 4 bases, with 10 bases lying between them. Germline CDR1 reads MDHEN; CDR2 reads SYDVKM. With regard to this clone: Its specificity is unknown.

This sequence was found in a woman in her thirties or forties in good health and CMV-seronegative. Sequencing used PBMCs. The rearrangement uses TRBV28 and TRBJ1-2; no reliable D call. The CDR3 nucleotides are TGTGCCAGCAGTTTATCACGGAGTGCCTATGGCTACACCTTC. It encodes CASSLSRSAYGYTF.